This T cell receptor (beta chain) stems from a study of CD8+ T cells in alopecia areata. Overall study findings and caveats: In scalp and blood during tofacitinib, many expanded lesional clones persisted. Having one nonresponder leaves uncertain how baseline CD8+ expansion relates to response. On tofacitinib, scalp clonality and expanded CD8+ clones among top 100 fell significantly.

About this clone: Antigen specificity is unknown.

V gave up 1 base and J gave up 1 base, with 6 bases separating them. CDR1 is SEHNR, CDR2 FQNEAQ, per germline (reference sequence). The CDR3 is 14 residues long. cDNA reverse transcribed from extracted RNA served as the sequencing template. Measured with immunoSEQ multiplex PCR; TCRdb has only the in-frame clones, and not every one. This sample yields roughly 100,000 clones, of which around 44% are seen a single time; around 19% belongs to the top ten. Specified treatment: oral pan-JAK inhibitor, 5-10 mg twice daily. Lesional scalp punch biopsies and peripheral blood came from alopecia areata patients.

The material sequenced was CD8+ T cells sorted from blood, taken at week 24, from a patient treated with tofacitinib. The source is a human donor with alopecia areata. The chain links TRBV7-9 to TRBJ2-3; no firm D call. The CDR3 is CASSLEDRTDTQYF. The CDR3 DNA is TGTGCCAGCAGCTTAGAGGACCGCACAGATACGCAGTATTTT.